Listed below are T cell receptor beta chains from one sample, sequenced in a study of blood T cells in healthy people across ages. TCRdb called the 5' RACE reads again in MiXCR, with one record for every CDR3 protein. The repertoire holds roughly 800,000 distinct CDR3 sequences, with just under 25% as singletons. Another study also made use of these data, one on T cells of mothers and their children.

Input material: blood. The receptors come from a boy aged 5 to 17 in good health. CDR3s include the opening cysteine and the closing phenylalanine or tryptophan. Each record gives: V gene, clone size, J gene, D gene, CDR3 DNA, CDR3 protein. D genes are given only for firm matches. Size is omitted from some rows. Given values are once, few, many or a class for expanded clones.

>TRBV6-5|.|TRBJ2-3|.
TGTGCCAGCAGTTACTTACCGACCGGGGCAGACCCAGATACGCAGTATTTT
CASSYLPTGADPDTQYF
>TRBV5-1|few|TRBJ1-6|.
TGCGCCAGCAGCTTGAGTCAGGGTTCACCCCTCCACTTT
CASSLSQGSPLHF
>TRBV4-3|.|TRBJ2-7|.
TGCGCCAGCAGCCAAGATCGGGACGTCAGCTCCTACGAGCAGTACTTC
CASSQDRDVSSYEQYF
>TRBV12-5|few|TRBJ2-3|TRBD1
TGTGCTAGTGGTTCGGGACAGGGTCCAGATACGCAGTATTTT
CASGSGQGPDTQYF
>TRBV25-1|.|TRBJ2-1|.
TGTGCCAGCAGTAGACCGGGACCGGGATACAATGAGCAGTTCTTC
CASSRPGPGYNEQFF
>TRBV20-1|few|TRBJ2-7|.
TGCAGTGCTACGCAGGAAAACTCCTACGAGCAGTACTTC
CSATQENSYEQYF
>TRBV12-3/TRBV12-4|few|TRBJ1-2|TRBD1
TGTGCCAGCAGTCCTGGACAGGCTCACAATGGCTACACCTTC
CASSPGQAHNGYTF
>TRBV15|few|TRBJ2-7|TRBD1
TGTGCCGCCAGCACAACCTGGGACAGGGAGGGCTACGAGCAGTACTTC
CAASTTWDREGYEQYF
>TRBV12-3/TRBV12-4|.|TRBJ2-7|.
TGTGCCAGCAGCCCAAGCGGCCTGGCCTACGAGCAGTACTTC
CASSPSGLAYEQYF
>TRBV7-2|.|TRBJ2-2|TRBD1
TGTGCCAGCAGCTTGACAGGGTTCACCGGGGAGCTGTTTTTT
CASSLTGFTGELFF
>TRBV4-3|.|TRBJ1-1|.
TGCGCCAGCAGCCAAGTTTGGGGGAACACTGAAGCTTTCTTT
CASSQVWGNTEAFF
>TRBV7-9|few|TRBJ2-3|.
TGTGCCAGCAGCTCATACCAAGGGGGGACGCGACAAGAGACCCAGTACTTT
CASSSYQGGTRQETQYF
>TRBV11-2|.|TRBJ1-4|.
TGTGCCAGCAGCTTCCCGAATCTAGTTGCAACTAATGAAAAACTGTTTTTT
CASSFPNLVATNEKLFF
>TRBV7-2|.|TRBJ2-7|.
TGTACCAGCAGCTTCGACTACCACGAGCAGTACTTC
CTSSFDYHEQYF
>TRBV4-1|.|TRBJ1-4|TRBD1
TGCGCCAGCAGCTACCGGGACAGCGAAGAAAAACTGTTTTTT
CASSYRDSEEKLFF
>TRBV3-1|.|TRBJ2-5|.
TGTGCCAGCAGCCAAGGTTGGAGGGGAAGTCTGAAGACCCAGTACTTC
CASSQGWRGSLKTQYF
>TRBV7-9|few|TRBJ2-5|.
TGTGCCAGCAGCTTAGTTACCAGACAAGAGACCCAGTACTTC
CASSLVTRQETQYF
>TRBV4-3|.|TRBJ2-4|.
TGCGCCAGCAGCCAAGATGCTTGGGGGGCGTCCAAAAACATTCAGTACTTC
CASSQDAWGASKNIQYF
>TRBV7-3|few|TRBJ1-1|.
TGTGCCAGCAGCAAGAGACAGGACACTGAAGCTTTCTTT
CASSKRQDTEAFF
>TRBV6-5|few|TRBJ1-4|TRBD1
TGTGCCAGCAGTTACCAGGACAGGGCTAGTGAAAAACTGTTTTTT
CASSYQDRASEKLFF
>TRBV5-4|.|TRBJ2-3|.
TGTGCCAGCAACCAGGGGGGAGCGGGAGCTACAGATACGCAGTATTTT
CASNQGGAGATDTQYF
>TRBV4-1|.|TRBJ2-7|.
TGCGCCAGCAGCCAAGATTTAGCAGCCTACGAGCAGTACTTC
CASSQDLAAYEQYF
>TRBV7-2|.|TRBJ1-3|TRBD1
TGTGCCAGCAGCACCAGTTCTCTAGGGACAGGGAGAAACATCATATATTTT
CASSTSSLGTGRNIIYF
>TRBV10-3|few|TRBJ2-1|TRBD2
TGTGCCACTATAGCGGGAGATGGAAATGAGCAGTTCTTC
CATIAGDGNEQFF
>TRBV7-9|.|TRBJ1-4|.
TGTGCCAGCAGCGCAGGGGTCGCCGGGTCGGATGAAAAACTGTTTTTT
CASSAGVAGSDEKLFF
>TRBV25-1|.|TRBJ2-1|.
TGTGCCAGCAGTGACTACGGGACGCCTAATGAGCAGTTCTTC
CASSDYGTPNEQFF
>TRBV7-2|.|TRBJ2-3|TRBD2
TGTGCCAGCAGCATAAGAGCGGGGGGAAGCACAGATACGCAGTATTTT
CASSIRAGGSTDTQYF
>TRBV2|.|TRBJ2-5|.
TGTGCCAGCAGTGACAGACAGACCCAGTACTTC
CASSDRQTQYF
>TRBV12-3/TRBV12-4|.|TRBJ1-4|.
TGTGCCAGCAGCAGTAACAGGGAAGGTGAAAAACTGGTTTTT
CASSSNREGEKLVF
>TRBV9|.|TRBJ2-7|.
TGTGCCAGCAGCGTAGAATGGGATCCCTACGAGCAGTACTTC
CASSVEWDPYEQYF
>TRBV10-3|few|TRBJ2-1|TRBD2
TGTGCCATCTCCGGGGGGACCGACAATGAGCAGTTCTTC
CAISGGTDNEQFF
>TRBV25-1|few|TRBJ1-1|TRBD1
TGTGCCAGCAGTGATTTGAAGGGGGCTAGCACTGAAGCTTTCTTT
CASSDLKGASTEAFF
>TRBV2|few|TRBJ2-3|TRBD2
TGTGCCAGCAGTGGTTCCGAATACCTAGCGGGCTCCACAGATACGCAGTATTTT
CASSGSEYLAGSTDTQYF
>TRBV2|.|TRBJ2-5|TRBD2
TGTGCCAGAGAGGGACTAGCGGGAGGAGAGACCCAGTACTTC
CAREGLAGGETQYF